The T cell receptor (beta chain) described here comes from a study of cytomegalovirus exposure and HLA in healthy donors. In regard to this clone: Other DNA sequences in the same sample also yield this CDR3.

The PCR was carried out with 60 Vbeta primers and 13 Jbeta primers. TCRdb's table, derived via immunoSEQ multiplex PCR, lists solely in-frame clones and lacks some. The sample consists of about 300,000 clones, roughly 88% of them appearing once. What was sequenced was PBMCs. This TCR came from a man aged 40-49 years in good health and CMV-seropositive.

CDR3 loop: CASSSDRGNTIYF. The CDR3 region has the DNA TGTGCCAGCTCTTCGGACAGGGGAAACACCATATATTTT. This rearrangement joins TRBV18 to TRBJ1-3; 7 positions agree with TRBD1. The V gene end was trimmed by 6 bases and the J gene end by 4 bases; junction bases not matched to a gene: 3. The CDR3 totals 13 residues. In germline, CDR1 is KGHSH, CDR2 LQKENI.